Listed here are 13 T cell receptor beta chains from one sample, sequenced in a study of blood T cell repertoires in COVID-19. Sequenced by immunoSEQ multiplex PCR; TCRdb stores in-frame clones only, minus some. The sample contains about 74,000 clones, 70% to 90% of which appear only once. The specimen sequenced was peripheral blood. The receptors were gathered from a man between 65 and 85 years old with active or convalescent COVID-19.

This sequence joins TRBV2 and TRBJ1-1; 11 bases line up with TRBD1. Germline trimming cut 6 bases from V and 4 bases from J; bases unmatched to any gene: 4. The CDR3 spans 14 residues. The germline gives CDR1 SNHLY, CDR2 FYNNEI. The CDR3 DNA follows: TGTGCCAGCAGCGCGGACAGGGGGCTCACTGAAGCTTTCTTT. Amino acid sequence: CASSADRGLTEAFF.

V is TRBV2 and J is TRBJ2-7; tentatively, D is TRBD1 (5 bases). CDR1 SNHLY and CDR2 FYNNEI come from the germline V gene. Trimming took off 5 bases at V and 5 bases at J, with 13 bases between the two ends. The CDR3 is 13 amino acids. CDR3 residues: CASSLQGMDEQYF. The CDR3 DNA follows: TGTGCCAGCAGTCTTCAGGGTATGGACGAGCAGTACTTC.

The chain links TRBV3-1 (or the pseudogene TRBV3-2) to TRBJ1-5; no clear D. The germline V and J ends were trimmed by 4 bases and 3 bases, with 13 bases remaining between them. Germline V gene lookup returns CDR1 LGHDT and CDR2 YNNKEL (reference sequence). The CDR3 loop spans 15 amino acids. CDR3 region: CASSPREYNNQPQHF. The CDR3 DNA sequence: TGTGCCAGCAGCCCGAGGGAATACAACAATCAGCCCCAGCATTTT.

The chain links TRBV24-1 to TRBJ2-7; 8 bases line up with TRBD1. CDR1 is KGHDR, CDR2 SFDVKD, per germline. This CDR3 spans 15 amino acids. V was clipped by 2 bases and J by 4 bases; unmatched bases: 6. The CDR3 DNA follows: TGTGCCACCAGTGATTCCAGGACAGGGATATACGAGCAGTACTTC. As protein: CATSDSRTGIYEQYF.

In DNA form, the CDR3 reads TGCAGCGACCGGGGATGGGACACTGAAGCTTTCTTT. Protein product: CSDRGWDTEAFF. The V call is TRBV29-1, the J call TRBJ1-1; D is ambiguous. There are 12 residues in the CDR3. The V end lost 7 bases, the J end lost 3 bases, and 12 bases lay between the germline ends. Germline CDR1 is SQVTM and CDR2 is ANQGSEA.

This clone was detected a few times. CDR3 protein: CASSELGSNSYEQYF. The CDR3 DNA sequence: TGTGCCAGCAGTGAATTGGGCAGTAATTCCTACGAGCAGTACTTC. This chain uses TRBV25-1 with TRBJ2-7; no firm D call. The CDR3 length is 15 residues. V was shortened by 1 base and J by 1 base, with 11 bases between the two germline ends. Germline lookup yields CDR1 MGHDK and CDR2 SYGVNS.

The V and J genes are TRBV28 and TRBJ1-1; D perhaps matches TRBD1 (6 bases). The CDR3 sequence is 14 residues long. The germline V gene encodes CDR1 MDHEN and CDR2 SYDVKM. DNA of the CDR3: TGTGCGACCATGGGGGGCGGGGGAATCACTGAAGCTTTCTTT. The encoded protein is CATMGGGGITEAFF. Combining the CDR3 with reference TRBV28 and TRBJ1-1 gives the whole variable domain DVKVTQSSRYLVKRTGEKVFLECVQDMDHENMFWYRQDPGLGLRLIYFSYDVKMKEKGDIPEGYSVSREKKERFSLILESASTNQTSMYLCATMGGGGITEAFFGQGTRLTVV.

The chain combines TRBV4-2 with TRBJ2-3; D may be TRBD2 (5 bases). Germline V lookup: CDR1 LGHNA, CDR2 YNFKEQ. CDR3 length equals 13 residues. Between the trimmed V and J ends, which lost 0 bases and 9 bases, there was a span of 10 bases. Written as DNA, the CDR3 is TGTGCCAGCAGCCAAGAGGGAAGCGGCACGCAGTATTTT. Residues: CASSQEGSGTQYF.

The chain has TRBV4-2 and TRBJ2-1; the D gene is possibly TRBD2 (5 bases). V was clipped by 0 bases and J by 10 bases, with 31 bases between them. The CDR3 totals 20 residues. Germline CDR1 reads LGHNA; CDR2 reads YNFKEQ. The CDR3 region has the DNA TGTGCCAGCAGCCAAGACCGCGACGACGGTCCGGGGTTTCCGACACACGAGCAGTTCTTC. Its protein is CASSQDRDDGPGFPTHEQFF.

The gene calls are TRBV28 and TRBJ1-1, with D possibly matching TRBD1 (5 bases). Germline V gene sequence: CDR1 MDHEN, CDR2 SYDVKM. This CDR3 is built from 14 residues. V was clipped by 6 bases and J by 2 bases, with 13 bases between them. DNA for the CDR3: TGTGCCAGCAGATACGGGACTTATAACACTGAAGCTTTCTTT. Translating it yields CASRYGTYNTEAFF.

This chain links TRBV9 with TRBJ2-2; 9 positions match TRBD1. The trim removed 3 bases at V and 1 base at J, leaving 4 bases unmatched. The CDR3 spans 16 residues. Germline CDR1 SGDLS, CDR2 YYNGEE. The CDR3: CASSEGQGLNTGELFF. The CDR3 DNA reads as TGTGCCAGCAGCGAGGGACAGGGCTTGAACACCGGGGAGCTGTTTTTT.

V gene TRBV5-5 combines with J gene TRBJ1-5, with D uncertain. Germline V lookup: CDR1 SGHKS, CDR2 YYEKEE (reference sequence). The germline V and J ends were trimmed by 4 bases and 0 bases, with 11 bases remaining between them. This CDR3 region has 15 residues. The CDR3 region is CASSPLSYSNQPQHF. The CDR3, as DNA: TGTGCCAGCAGCCCTTTATCGTATAGCAATCAGCCCCAGCATTTT.

J is TRBJ1-4 and V is TRBV28; 7 bases are a match to TRBD1. The CDR3 is made up of 14 amino acids. J lost 8 bases, V lost 2 bases, and 5 bases had no gene match. The V gene's germline CDR1 is MDHEN and CDR2 SYDVKM. CDR3 amino acids: CASSLTGVREKLFF. The CDR3 region has the DNA TGTGCCAGCAGTTTAACAGGGGTAAGGGAAAAACTGTTTTTT.